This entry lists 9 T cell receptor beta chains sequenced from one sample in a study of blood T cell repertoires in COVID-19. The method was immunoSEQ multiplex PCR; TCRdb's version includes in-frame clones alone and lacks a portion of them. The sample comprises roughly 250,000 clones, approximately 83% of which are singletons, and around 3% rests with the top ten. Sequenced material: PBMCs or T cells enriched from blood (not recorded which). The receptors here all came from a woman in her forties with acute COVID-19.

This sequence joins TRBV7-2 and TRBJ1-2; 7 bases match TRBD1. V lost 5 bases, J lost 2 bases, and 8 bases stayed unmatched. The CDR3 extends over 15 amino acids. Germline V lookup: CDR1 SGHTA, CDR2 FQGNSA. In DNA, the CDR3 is TGTGCCAGCAGCACTTCGGTGACAGGGAACTATGGCTACACCTTC. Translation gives CASSTSVTGNYGYTF.

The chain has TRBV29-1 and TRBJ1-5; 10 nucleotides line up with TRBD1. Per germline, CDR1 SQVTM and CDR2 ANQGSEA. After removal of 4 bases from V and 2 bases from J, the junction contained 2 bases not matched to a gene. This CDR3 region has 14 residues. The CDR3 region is CSVGQGAGNQPQHF. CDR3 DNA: TGCAGCGTTGGACAGGGGGCAGGCAATCAGCCCCAGCATTTT.

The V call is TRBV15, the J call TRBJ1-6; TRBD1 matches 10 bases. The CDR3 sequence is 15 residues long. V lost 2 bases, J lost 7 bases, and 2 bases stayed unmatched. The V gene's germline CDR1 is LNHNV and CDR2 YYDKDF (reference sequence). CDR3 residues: CATSRSGQGNSPLHF. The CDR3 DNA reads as TGTGCCACCAGCAGATCGGGACAGGGGAATTCACCCCTCCACTTT.

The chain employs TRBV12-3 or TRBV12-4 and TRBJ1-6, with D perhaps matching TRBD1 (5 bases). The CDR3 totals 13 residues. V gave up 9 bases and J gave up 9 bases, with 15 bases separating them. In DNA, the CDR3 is TGTGCCAGTTCCACAATCCAGGGTTCACCCCTCCACTTT. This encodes CASSTIQGSPLHF.

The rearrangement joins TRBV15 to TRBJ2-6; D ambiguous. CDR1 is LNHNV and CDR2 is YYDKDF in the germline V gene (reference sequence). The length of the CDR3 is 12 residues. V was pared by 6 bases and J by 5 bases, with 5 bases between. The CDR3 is CATRARANVLTF. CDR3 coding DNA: TGTGCCACCAGAGCCAGGGCCAACGTCCTGACTTTC.

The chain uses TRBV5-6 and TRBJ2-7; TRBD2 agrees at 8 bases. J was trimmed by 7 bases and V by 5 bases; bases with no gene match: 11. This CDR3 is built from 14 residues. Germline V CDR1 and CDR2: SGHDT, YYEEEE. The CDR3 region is CASRLNSGIGEQYF. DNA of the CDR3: TGTGCCAGCAGGTTAAATAGCGGGATAGGGGAGCAGTACTTC.

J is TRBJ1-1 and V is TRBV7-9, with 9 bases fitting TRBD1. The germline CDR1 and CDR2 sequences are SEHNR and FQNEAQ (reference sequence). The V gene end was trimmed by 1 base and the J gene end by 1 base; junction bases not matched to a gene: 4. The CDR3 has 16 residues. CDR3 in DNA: TGTGCCAGCAGCTTAGTCCAGGACAGGGGGAACACTGAAGCTTTCTTT. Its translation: CASSLVQDRGNTEAFF.

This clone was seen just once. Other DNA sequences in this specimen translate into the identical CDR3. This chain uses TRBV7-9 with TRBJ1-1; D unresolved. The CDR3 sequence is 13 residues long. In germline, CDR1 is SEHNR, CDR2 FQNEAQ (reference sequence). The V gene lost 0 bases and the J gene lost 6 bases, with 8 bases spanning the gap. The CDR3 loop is CASSLARGSEAFF. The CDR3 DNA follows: TGTGCCAGCAGCTTAGCGCGCGGTTCTGAAGCTTTCTTT.

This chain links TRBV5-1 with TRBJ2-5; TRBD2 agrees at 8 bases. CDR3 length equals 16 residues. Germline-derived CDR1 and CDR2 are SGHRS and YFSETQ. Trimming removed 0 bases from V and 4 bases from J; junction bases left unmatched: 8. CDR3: CASSLAVSGKGETQYF. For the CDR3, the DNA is TGCGCCAGCAGCTTGGCCGTTAGCGGGAAGGGAGAGACCCAGTACTTC.